Here is one TCR beta chain with its context. Both 60 Vbeta primers and 13 Jbeta primers went into the PCR. Produced via immunoSEQ multiplex PCR; TCRdb's table is partial and in-frame only. The top ten clones hold 1.2% of a sample with 90,000 to 100,000 clones, 55% to 80% of them seen once. This sample is part of a study of cytomegalovirus exposure and HLA in healthy donors. This sequence originates from a female donor in good health and CMV-seronegative. Sequenced sample: PBMCs.

CDR3 amino acids: CASSAQGPVNTEAFF. The CDR3 DNA follows: TGTGCCAGCAGTGCACAGGGGCCAGTGAACACTGAAGCTTTCTTT. The V and J genes are TRBV2 and TRBJ1-1; 7 bases are shared with TRBD1. J was trimmed by 0 bases and V by 4 bases; bases with no gene match: 5. Germline-derived CDR1 and CDR2 are SNHLY and FYNNEI. The CDR3 consists of 15 residues.